This T cell receptor (beta chain) originates from a study of cytomegalovirus exposure and HLA in healthy donors. Germline CDR1 SGHRS, CDR2 YFSETQ. The CDR3 length is 15 residues. Trimming removed 0 bases from V and 3 bases from J; junction bases left unmatched: 3. Use of 60 Vbeta and 13 Jbeta primers characterized the PCR. This table comes from immunoSEQ multiplex PCR, and its TCRdb copy is limited to in-frame clones, with some not included. The sample has under 200,000 clones, roughly 82% seen once. The chain employs TRBV5-1 and TRBJ2-3, with TRBD2 identical over 8 bases. Input material: PBMCs. The clonotype was recovered from a woman in her fifties or sixties in good health and CMV-seronegative. CDR3: CASSLGSSGTDTQYF. CDR3 bases: TGCGCCAGCAGCTTGGGTTCTAGCGGGACAGATACGCAGTATTTT.